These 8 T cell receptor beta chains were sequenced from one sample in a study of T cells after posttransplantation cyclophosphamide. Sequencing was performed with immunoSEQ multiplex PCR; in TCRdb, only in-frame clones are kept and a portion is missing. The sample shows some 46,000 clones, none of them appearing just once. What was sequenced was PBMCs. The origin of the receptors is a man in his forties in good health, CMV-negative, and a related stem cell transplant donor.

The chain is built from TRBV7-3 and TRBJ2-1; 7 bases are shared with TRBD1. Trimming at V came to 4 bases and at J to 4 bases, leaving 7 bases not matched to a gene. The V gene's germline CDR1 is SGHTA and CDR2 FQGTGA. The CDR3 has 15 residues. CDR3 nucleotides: TGTGCCAGCAGCTCGCGACAGGGATCTTACAATGAGCAGTTCTTC. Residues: CASSSRQGSYNEQFF.

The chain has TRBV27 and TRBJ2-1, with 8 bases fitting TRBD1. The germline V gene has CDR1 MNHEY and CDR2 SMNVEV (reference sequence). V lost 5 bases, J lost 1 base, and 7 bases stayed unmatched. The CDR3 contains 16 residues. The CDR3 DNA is TGTGCCAGCAGTGAACCTGGGGACAGGTCCTACAATGAGCAGTTCTTC. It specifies CASSEPGDRSYNEQFF.

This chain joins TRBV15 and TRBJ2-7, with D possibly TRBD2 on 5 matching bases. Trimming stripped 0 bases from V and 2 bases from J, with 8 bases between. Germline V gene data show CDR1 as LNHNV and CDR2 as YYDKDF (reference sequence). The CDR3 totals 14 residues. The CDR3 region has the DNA TGTGCCACCAGCAGAGATATCGGGGCCTACGAGCAGTACTTC. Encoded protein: CATSRDIGAYEQYF.

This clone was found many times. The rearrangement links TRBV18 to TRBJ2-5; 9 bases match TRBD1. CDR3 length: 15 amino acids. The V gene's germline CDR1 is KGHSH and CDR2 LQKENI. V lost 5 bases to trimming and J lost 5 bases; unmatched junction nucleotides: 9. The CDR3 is CASSRETGGRETQYF. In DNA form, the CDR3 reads TGTGCCAGCTCAAGAGAGACAGGGGGAAGGGAGACCCAGTACTTC.

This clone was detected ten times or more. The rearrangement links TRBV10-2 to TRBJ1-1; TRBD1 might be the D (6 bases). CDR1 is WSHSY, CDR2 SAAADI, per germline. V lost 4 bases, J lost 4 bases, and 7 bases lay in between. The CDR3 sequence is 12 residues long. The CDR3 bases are TGCGCCAGCAGTGTAGGGGGCACTGAAGCTTTCTTT. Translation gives CASSVGGTEAFF.

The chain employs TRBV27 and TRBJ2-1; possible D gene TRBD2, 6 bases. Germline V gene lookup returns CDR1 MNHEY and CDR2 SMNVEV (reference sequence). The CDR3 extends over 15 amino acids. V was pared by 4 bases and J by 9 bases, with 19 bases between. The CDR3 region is CASSSLVRVGGEQFF. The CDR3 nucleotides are TGTGCCAGCAGTTCCTTGGTGAGGGTGGGGGGTGAGCAGTTCTTC.

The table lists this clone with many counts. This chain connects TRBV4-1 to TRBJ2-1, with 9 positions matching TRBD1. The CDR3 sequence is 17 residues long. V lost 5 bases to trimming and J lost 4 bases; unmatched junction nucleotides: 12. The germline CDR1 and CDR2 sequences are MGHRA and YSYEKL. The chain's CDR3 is CASSYALGQGPYNEQFF. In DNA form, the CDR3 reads TGCGCCAGCAGCTACGCATTGGGACAGGGACCTTACAATGAGCAGTTCTTC.

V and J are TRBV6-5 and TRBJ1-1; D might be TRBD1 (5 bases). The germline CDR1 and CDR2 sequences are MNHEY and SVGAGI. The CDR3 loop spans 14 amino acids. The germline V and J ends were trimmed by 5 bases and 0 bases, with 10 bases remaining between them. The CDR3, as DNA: TGTGCCAGCAGTCCGCAGGGTATGAACACTGAAGCTTTCTTT. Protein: CASSPQGMNTEAFF.